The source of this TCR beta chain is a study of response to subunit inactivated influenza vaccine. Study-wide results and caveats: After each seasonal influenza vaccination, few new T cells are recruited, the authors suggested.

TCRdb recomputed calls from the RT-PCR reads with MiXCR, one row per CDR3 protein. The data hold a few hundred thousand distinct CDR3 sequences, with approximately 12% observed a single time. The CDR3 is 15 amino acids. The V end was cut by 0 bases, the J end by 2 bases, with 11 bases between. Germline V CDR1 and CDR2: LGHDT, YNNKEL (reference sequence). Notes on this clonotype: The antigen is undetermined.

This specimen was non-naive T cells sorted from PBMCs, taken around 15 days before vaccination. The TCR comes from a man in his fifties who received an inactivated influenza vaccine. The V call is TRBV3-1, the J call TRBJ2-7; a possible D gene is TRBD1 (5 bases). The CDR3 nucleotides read TGTGCCAGCAGCCAAGATCTGGGGCTCACCTACGAGCAGTACTTC. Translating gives CASSQDLGLTYEQYF.